One sample yielded the 7 T cell receptor beta chains listed below, sequenced in a study of CD8 T cell repertoires and HIV-1 epitope variants. TCRdb keeps only in-frame clones here, not all; method: immunoSEQ multiplex PCR. The repertoire has about 4,900 clones, about 62% of them found once; the top ten carry 43%. Their antigen targets remain unknown. The sequenced sample consisted of cultured CD8+ T cells derived from PBMCs. These receptors came from a male donor with HIV.

This chain joins TRBV18 and TRBJ2-7; D is possibly TRBD1 (6 bases). The CDR3 is 16 amino acids. Trimming stripped 1 base from V and 2 bases from J, with 15 bases between. Germline V gene lookup returns CDR1 KGHSH and CDR2 LQKENI. CDR3 sequence reads: CASSPQFGQGPYEQYF. The CDR3 DNA reads TGTGCCAGCTCACCACAGTTTGGGCAGGGGCCCTACGAGCAGTACTTC.

This clone has a handful of counts. This chain uses TRBV4-1 with TRBJ1-6; D is perhaps TRBD1 (6 bases). The CDR3 sequence is 16 residues long. Per the germline V gene, CDR1 is MGHRA and CDR2 is YSYEKL. V lost 0 bases and J lost 7, with 13 bases in between. CDR3 loop: CASSQDTGARNSPLHF. The CDR3 bases are TGCGCCAGCAGCCAAGATACGGGGGCCAGGAATTCACCCCTCCACTTT.

The CDR3 sequence: CASSRNSGTGVTGELFF. As DNA, the CDR3 is TGTGCCAGCAGCCGTAATTCCGGGACAGGGGTCACCGGGGAGCTGTTTTTT. V gene TRBV2 combines with J gene TRBJ2-2; TRBD1 matches at 10 bases. The length of the CDR3 is 17 residues. Germline CDR1 reads SNHLY; CDR2 reads FYNNEI. The V gene end was trimmed by 6 bases and the J gene end by 4 bases; junction bases not matched to a gene: 11.

The chain combines TRBV11-1 with TRBJ1-1, with 9 bases matching TRBD1. The CDR3 spans 13 residues. Germline V gives CDR1 SGHAT, CDR2 FQDESV (reference sequence). Trimming at V came to 5 bases and at J to 5 bases, leaving 3 bases not matched to a gene. The DNA for the CDR3 is TGTGCCAGCAGCCTGGGACAGGGAACTGAAGCTTTCTTT. Its protein product is CASSLGQGTEAFF.

This clone was observed once. This chain connects TRBV2 to TRBJ2-5, with D unresolved. Germline loops: CDR1 SNHLY, CDR2 FYNNEI. V was pared by 3 bases and J by 4 bases, with 27 bases between. The CDR3 spans 19 residues. As DNA, the CDR3 is TGTGCCAGCAGTGAGGTCATTTGGCAGGCCTCAACCTCCCCAGAGACCCAGTACTTC. It translates to CASSEVIWQASTSPETQYF.

The CDR3 region is CASSFGGFGEQYF. CDR3 in DNA: TGTGCCAGCAGCTTTGGGGGTTTCGGGGAGCAGTACTTC. The chain joins TRBV5-4 to TRBJ2-5, with D perhaps assigned TRBD1 or TRBD2 (5 bases each). The V gene lost 2 bases and the J gene lost 11 bases, with 16 bases spanning the gap. Per germline, CDR1 SGHNT and CDR2 YYREEE (reference sequence). CDR3 length: 13 amino acids.

The chain carries TRBV28 and TRBJ1-2; possible D gene TRBD1, 5 bases. V shed 10 bases and J shed 11 bases, with 14 bases lying between them. The CDR3 sequence is 10 residues long. The germline CDR1 and CDR2 sequences are MDHEN and SYDVKM. The CDR3 protein is CATTLGTYTF. The CDR3 region has the DNA TGTGCCACTACCCTTGGGACGTACACCTTC.